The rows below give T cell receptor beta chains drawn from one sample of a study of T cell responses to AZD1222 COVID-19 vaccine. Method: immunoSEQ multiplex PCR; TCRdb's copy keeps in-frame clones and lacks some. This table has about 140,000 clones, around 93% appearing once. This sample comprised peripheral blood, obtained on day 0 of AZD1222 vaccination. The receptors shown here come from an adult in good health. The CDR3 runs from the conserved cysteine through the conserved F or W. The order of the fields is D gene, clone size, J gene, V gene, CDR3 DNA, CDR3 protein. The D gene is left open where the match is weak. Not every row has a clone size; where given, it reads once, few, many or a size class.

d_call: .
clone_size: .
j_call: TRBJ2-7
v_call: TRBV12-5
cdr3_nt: TGTGCTAGTGACAATACAGGGTCGGGCGCCTACGAGCAGTACTTC
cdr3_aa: CASDNTGSGAYEQYF

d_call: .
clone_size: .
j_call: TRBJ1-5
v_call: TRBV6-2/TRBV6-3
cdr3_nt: TGTGCCAGCAGTGCGACGATTCAGCCCCAGCATTTT
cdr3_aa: CASSATIQPQHF

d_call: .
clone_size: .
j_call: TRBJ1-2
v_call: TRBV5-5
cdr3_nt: TGTGCCAGCAGCGCTACCCGACAGAGCCATGGCTACACCTTC
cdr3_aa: CASSATRQSHGYTF

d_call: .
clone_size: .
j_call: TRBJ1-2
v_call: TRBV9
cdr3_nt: TGTGCCAGCAGCCCGAGGGGCGGTCCTAGTGGCTACACCTTC
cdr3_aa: CASSPRGGPSGYTF

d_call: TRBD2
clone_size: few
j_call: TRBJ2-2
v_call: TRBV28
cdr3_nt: TGTGCCAGCAGCAGGACTAGCGTAGTCGCCGGGGAGCTGTTTTTT
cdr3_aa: CASSRTSVVAGELFF

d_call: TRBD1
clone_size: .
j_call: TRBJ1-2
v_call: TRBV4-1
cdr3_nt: TGCGCCAGCAGCCTCCACCTGGGACAGGGGAACTATGGCTACACCTTC
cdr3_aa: CASSLHLGQGNYGYTF

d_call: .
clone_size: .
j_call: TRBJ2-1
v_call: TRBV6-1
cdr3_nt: TGTGCCAGCAGTGATCTCAGACGAACCAATGAGCAGTTCTTC
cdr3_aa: CASSDLRRTNEQFF

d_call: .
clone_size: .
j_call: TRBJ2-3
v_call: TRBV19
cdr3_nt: TGTGCCAGTAGTATCCCGTCAACAGCCACAGATACGCAGTATTTT
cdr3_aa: CASSIPSTATDTQYF

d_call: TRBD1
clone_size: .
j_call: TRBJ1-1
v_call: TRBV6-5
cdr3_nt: TGTGCCAGCAGTCGACAGGGTAGCACTGAAGCTTTCTTT
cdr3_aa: CASSRQGSTEAFF

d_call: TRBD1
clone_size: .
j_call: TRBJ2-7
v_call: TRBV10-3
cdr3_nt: TGTGCCATCAGCGGACAGGGATACGAGCAGTACTTC
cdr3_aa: CAISGQGYEQYF

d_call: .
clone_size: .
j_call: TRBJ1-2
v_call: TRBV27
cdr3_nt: TGTGCCAGCAGTGCACACGGGGAACGCGATGGCTACACCTTC
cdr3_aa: CASSAHGERDGYTF

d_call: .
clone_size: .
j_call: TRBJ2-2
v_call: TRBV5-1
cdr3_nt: TGCGCCAGCAGCTTGGAATCCCGATACACCGGGGAGCTGTTTTTT
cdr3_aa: CASSLESRYTGELFF

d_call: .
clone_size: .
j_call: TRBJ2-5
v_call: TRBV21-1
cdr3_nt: TGTGCCAGCGTTCCATCCATGAGCCAAGAGACCCAGTACTTC
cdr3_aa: CASVPSMSQETQYF

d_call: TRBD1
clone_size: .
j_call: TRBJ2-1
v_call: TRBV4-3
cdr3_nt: TGCGCCAGCAGCCAAGATGAGGACAGGGGGCGCTTCCCCTACAATGAGCAGTTCTTC
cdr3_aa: CASSQDEDRGRFPYNEQFF

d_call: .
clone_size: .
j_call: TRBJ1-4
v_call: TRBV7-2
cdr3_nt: TGTGCCAGCAGCTTAGGCCAACCGGGTGAAAAACTGTTTTTT
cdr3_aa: CASSLGQPGEKLFF

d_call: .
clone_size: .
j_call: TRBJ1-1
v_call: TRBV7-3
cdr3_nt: TGTGCCAGCAGCTTAATGGGGAGGGGCGACACTGAAGCTTTCTTT
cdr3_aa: CASSLMGRGDTEAFF

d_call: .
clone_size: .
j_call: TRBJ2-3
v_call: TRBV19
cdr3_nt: TGTGCCAGTGCGGGGACAGCCTACACAGATACGCAGTATTTT
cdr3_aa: CASAGTAYTDTQYF

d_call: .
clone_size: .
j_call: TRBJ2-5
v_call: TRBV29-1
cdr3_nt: TGCAGCGTTGGTCGGGAGACCCAGTACTTC
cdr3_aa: CSVGRETQYF

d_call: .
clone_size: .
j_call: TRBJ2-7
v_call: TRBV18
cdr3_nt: TGTGCCAGCTCACCAAACACCCACTACGAGCAGTACTTC
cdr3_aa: CASSPNTHYEQYF

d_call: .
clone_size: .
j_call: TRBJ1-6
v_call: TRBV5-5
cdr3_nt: TGTGCCAGCAGCTTGACGCTTGACGGGGGCGCCCCTAATTCACCCCTCCACTTT
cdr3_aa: CASSLTLDGGAPNSPLHF

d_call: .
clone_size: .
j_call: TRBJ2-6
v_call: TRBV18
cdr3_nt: TGTGCCAGCTCCCCCTATCGGGACCCCACCTCTGGGGCCAACGTCCTGACTTTC
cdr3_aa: CASSPYRDPTSGANVLTF

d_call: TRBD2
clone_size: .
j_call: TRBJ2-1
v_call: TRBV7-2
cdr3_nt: TGTGCCAGCAGCTCCTTAGCGGGGGGCAATGAGCAGTTCTTC
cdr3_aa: CASSSLAGGNEQFF

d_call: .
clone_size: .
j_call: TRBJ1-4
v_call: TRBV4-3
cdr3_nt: TGCGCCAGCAGTAAAGGGGCAACTAATGAAAAACTGTTTTTT
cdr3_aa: CASSKGATNEKLFF

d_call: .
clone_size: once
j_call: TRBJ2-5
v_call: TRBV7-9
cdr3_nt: TGTGCCAGCAGCACGAAGGGCTGGGGAGAGACCCAGTACTTC
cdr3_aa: CASSTKGWGETQYF

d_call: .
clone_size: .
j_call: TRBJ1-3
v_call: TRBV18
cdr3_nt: TGTGCCAGCTCACCACTTGAGACGGCAAACTCTGGAAACACCATATATTTT
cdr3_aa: CASSPLETANSGNTIYF

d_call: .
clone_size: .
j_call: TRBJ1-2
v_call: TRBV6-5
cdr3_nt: TGTGCCAGCAGTCAGCTCAGGGTTTCCTACGGCTACACCTTC
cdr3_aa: CASSQLRVSYGYTF

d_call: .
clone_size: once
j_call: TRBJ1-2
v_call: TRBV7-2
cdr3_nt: TGTGCCAGCAGCTTCTACTCAGGAGATAGTTATGGCTACACCTTC
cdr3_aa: CASSFYSGDSYGYTF

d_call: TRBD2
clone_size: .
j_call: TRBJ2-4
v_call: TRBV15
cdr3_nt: TGTGCCACCAGCAGGGGGACTAGCGGGGGCCTAGCCAAAAACATTCAGTACTTC
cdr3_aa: CATSRGTSGGLAKNIQYF

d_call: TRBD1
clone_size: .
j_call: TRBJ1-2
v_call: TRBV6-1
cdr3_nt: TGTGCCAGCAGTCATTCTTCCGGGACAGTCTATGGCTACACCTTC
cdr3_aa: CASSHSSGTVYGYTF

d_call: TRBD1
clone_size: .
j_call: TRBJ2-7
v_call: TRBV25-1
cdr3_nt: TGTGCCAGCGGAGTGGGGACAGGGGAAGCCGAGCAGTACTTC
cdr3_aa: CASGVGTGEAEQYF

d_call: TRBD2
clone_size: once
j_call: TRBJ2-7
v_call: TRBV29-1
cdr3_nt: TGCAGCGTTCGGGCGGGAGTGGACGAGCAGTACTTC
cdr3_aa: CSVRAGVDEQYF

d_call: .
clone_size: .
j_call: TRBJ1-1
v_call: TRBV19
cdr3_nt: TGTGCCAGTAGTATTGGGGTGTCTGAAGCTTTCTTT
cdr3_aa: CASSIGVSEAFF

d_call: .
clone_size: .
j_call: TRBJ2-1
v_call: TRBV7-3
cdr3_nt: TGTGCCAGCAGCCAACTAGGCTCCTACAATGAGCAGTTCTTC
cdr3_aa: CASSQLGSYNEQFF

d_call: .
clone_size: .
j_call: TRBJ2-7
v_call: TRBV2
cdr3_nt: TGTGCCAGCATACGAGGTCTGGGAATTTCCTACGAGCAGTACTTC
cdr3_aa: CASIRGLGISYEQYF

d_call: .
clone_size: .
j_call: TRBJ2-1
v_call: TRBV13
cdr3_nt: TGTGCCAGCAGCTTTTTCGCAAACAATGAGCAGTTCTTC
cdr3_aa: CASSFFANNEQFF

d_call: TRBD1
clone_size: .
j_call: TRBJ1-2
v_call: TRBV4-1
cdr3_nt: TGCGCCAGCAGCCAAGCGGGACAGGGGGCTGGGGGGTATGGCTACACCTTC
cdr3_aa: CASSQAGQGAGGYGYTF

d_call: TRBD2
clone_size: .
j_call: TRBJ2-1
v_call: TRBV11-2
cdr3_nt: TGTGCCAGCAGCCGGCCTTTGACTAGCGGGAATGAGCAGTTCTTC
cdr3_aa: CASSRPLTSGNEQFF

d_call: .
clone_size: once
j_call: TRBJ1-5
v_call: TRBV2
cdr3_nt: TGTGCCAGCAGGCGGGACTTCAATCAGCCCCAGCATTTT
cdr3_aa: CASRRDFNQPQHF

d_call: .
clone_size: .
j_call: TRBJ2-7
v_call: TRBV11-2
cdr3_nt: TGTGCCAGCAGCTTAGCCCGGGGGACTTCATACGAGCAGTACTTC
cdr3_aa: CASSLARGTSYEQYF

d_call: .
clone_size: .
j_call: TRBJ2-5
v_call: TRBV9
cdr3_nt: TGTGCCAGCAGCGTATACCAGGGAGAAGGAGAGACCCAGTACTTC
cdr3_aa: CASSVYQGEGETQYF

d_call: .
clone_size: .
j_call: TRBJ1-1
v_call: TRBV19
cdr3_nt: TGTGCCAGTAGTGCACTACAGGCGGCTGAAGCTTTCTTT
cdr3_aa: CASSALQAAEAFF

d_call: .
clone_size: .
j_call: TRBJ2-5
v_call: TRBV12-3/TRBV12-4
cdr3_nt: TGTGCCAGCAGTTTGCACTCCCAAGAGACCCAGTACTTC
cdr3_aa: CASSLHSQETQYF

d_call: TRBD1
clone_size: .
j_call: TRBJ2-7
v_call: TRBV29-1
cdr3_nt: TGCAGCGTTTTGACAGGGGACTACGAGCAGTACTTC
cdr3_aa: CSVLTGDYEQYF

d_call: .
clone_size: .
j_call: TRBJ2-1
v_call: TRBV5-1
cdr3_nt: TGCGCCAGCAGCTTGGGACAGAGCTCCTACAATGAGCAGTTCTTC
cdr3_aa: CASSLGQSSYNEQFF

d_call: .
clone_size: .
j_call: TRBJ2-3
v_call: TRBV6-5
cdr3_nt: TGTGCCAGCAACCCTCGGGCGCCAGATACGCAGTATTTT
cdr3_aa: CASNPRAPDTQYF